The text below deals with one TCR beta chain. This clone's antigen is unknown. No much larger clone exists at a distance of one base, and base qualities are not known. This sample includes further DNA sequences coding for the same CDR3. This entry is derived from a study of memory CD4+ T cells and cytomegalovirus serostatus (dated by TCRdb to between 2019 and 2020). For context, the study as a whole: The cohort included 35 or so healthy adults from Belgium, of whom 9 were CMV seropositive and 24 were CMV seronegative. CD4+ memory TCRbeta repertoires of a Belgian cohort with known cytomegalovirus serostatus were sequenced in order to replicate a published TCR-based CMV serostatus classifier. General findings and caveats noted by the study authors: Of under 200 previously reported CMV-associated TCRbeta sequences, approximately 70 appeared in the CD4+ memory repertoires, each in one to five individuals. The original-framework classifier achieved a median bootstrapped AUC of 0.95 with a 95% CI of 0.76-1.00 on the Belgian cohort. The results were read as suggesting that the CMV-associated TCR signature is, for the most part, present in the CD4+ memory repertoire. For CMV serostatus prediction, a median bootstrapped AUC of approximately 0.95 was reached with the original framework, and a median bootstrapped AUC of approximately 0.89 was reached with a US-trained random forest. Unlike the original study, which covered naive and memory CD4+ and CD8+ populations, the Belgian study sequenced only CD4+CD45RO+ memory cells.

A FACSAria II was used to sort memory CD4+ T cells, defined as single viable CD3+CD4+CD8-CD45RO+ cells. To determine CMV serostatus, a Roche Elecsys assay was used that detects serum IgG against CMV pp150, pp28, p38 and p52. After the samples were thawed, total CD4+ T cells were enriched through positive selection using CD4 magnetic microbeads. The samples came from a different study that was designed specifically to examine the CD4+ T cell memory repertoire. Peripheral blood mononuclear cells were isolated and cryopreserved according to standard operating procedures, and serum was stored at -80 degrees C. The staining used CD3-PerCP (BW264/56), CD4-APC (RPA-T4), CD45RO-PE (UCHT1) and CD8-Pacific Orange (3B5) antibodies, and Sytox blue was used to exclude non-viable cells. The germline V gene provides CDR1 MDHEN and CDR2 SYDVKM. Trimming takes 4 bases off V and 4 bases off J; junction bases not matched to a gene: 6. The CDR3 numbers 15 residues from cysteine through phenylalanine. The read is trimmed to its CDR3 DNA, 45 bases read in frame from base 1.

The Quick-DNA Microprep Kit was used to extract genomic DNA from the sorted cells. Amplification of TCRbeta DNA was done with the immunoSEQ hsTCRbeta kit, following the protocol from the manufacturer. An Illumina MiSeq instrument was used to sequence the TCRbeta libraries. Per the original workflow: Following removal of out-of-frame sequences, about 2,200,000 distinct TCRbeta sequences were retained, with an average of approximately 69,000 per individual. Each individual was scored using the number of some 160 previously reported CMV-associated TCRbeta sequences that the individual carried and the total number of productive distinct TCRbeta sequences. A beta-binomial model was reimplemented in Python, and scikit-learn random forests with default parameters were trained on data from the US cohort. Classifier performance on the Belgian cohort was summarized as median AUC with percentile confidence intervals over 10,000 bootstrap iterations. TCRdb took over this immuneACCESS table, retaining in-frame rearrangements with V and J assigned. Such tables are incomplete; in checked studies, under half of the missing clones stem from an unresolved V gene, and the remainder is unexplained. V and J calls and clone size follow that table, whereas D and trimming were derived from the DNA. The sample table lists 40,000 to 60,000 clones, roughly 78% of them with a count of one. In total, the top ten clones hold less than 0.85% of the sample.

Sequencing was carried out using memory CD4+ T cells from blood. This receptor chain uses TRBV28 and TRBJ1-4; TRBD1 agrees with 7 junctional bases. This clonotype originated in an adult in good health and CMV-seronegative. DNA sequence: TGTGCCAGCAGTTCCGGAGACAGGGATAATGAAAAACTGTTTTTT. Protein translation: CASSSGDRDNEKLFF.